Each of the 2 T cell receptor beta chains below was sequenced from the same sample in a study of T cell repertoires in cytomegalovirus infection. MiXCR, run by TCRdb on the reads, gives a single entry per CDR3 protein. Here the sample spans about 900,000 distinct CDR3 sequences, around a third being singletons. These receptors have no known antigen. This specimen consisted of cultured CD8+ T cells from PBMCs, obtained from culture after CMV antigen stimulation. These receptors were taken from a human donor in good health (CMV status not recorded). Some clones in this sample may be carry-over from other donors' samples.

The V call is TRBV10-3, the J call TRBJ2-2, with D uncertain. The V end lost 9 bases, the J end lost 6 bases, and 11 bases lay between the germline ends. CDR3 length: 12 residues. The germline gives CDR1 ENHRY, CDR2 SYGVKD. CDR3 in DNA: TGTGCCATTCAAATTGTGTCCGGGGAGCTGTTTTTT. Amino acid sequence: CAIQIVSGELFF.

The chain links TRBV4-3 to TRBJ2-1; D is ambiguous. Between the trimmed V and J ends, which lost 4 bases and 9 bases, there was a span of 16 bases. The CDR3 has 14 residues. Germline V gene data show CDR1 as LGHNA and CDR2 as YSLEER. The chain's CDR3 is CASSLTVGSPEQFF. The CDR3 DNA reads TGCGCCAGCAGCCTCACCGTGGGTTCACCTGAGCAGTTCTTC.